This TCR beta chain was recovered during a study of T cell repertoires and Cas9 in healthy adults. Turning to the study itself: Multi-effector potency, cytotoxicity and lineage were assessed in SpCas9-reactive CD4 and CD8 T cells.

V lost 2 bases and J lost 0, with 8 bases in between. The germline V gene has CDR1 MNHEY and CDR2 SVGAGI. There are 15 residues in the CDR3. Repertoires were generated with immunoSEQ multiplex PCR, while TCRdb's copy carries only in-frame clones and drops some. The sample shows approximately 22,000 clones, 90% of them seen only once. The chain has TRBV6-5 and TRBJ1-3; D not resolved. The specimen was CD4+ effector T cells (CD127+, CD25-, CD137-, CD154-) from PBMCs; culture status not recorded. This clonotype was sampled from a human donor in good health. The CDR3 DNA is TGTGCCAGCAGTTACCAACAGAGCTCTGGAAACACCATATATTTT. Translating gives CASSYQQSSGNTIYF.